Here is one TCR beta chain with its context. The data were obtained in a study of T cell responses to AZD1222 COVID-19 vaccine. Profiling relied on immunoSEQ multiplex PCR, and the TCRdb table lists in-frame clones only, not all of them. The data contain about 86,000 clones, over 85% of them seen just once; the ten biggest clones take up over 2%. Germline V CDR1 and CDR2: LNHDA, SQIVND (reference sequence). Trimming removed 3 bases at V and 2 bases at J, with 11 bases between. The CDR3 totals 15 residues. The TCR was taken from an adult in good health. The chain has TRBV19 and TRBJ1-5, with D unresolved. The source was peripheral blood, collected on day 0 of AZD1222 vaccination. The CDR3 is CASSIQHDGNQPQHF. DNA of the CDR3: TGTGCCAGTAGTATTCAGCACGATGGCAATCAGCCCCAGCATTTT. Based on the CDR3 plus reference TRBV19 and TRBJ1-5, the full variable domain is DGGITQSPKYLFRKEGQNVTLSCEQNLNHDAMYWYRQDPGQGLRLIYYSQIVNDFQKGDIAEGYSVSREKKESFPLTVTSAQKNPTAFYLCASSIQHDGNQPQHFGDGTRLSIL.